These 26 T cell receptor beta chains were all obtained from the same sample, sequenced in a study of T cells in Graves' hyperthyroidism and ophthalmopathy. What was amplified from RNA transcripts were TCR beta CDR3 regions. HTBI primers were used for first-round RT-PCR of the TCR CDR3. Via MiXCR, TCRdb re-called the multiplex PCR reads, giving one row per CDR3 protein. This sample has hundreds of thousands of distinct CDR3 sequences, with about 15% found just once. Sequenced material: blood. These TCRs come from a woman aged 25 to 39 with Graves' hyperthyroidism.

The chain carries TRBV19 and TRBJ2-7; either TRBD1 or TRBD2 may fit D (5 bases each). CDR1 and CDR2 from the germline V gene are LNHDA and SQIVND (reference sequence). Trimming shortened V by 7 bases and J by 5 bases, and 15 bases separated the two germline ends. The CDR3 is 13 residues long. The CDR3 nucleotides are TGTGCCAGTAATCTCGGACGAGGGGACGAGCAGTACTTC. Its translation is CASNLGRGDEQYF.

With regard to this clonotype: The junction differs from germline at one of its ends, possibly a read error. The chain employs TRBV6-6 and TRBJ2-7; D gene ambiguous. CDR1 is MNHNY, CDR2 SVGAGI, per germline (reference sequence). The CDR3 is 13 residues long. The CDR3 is CASSYSRYYKQYF. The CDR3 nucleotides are TGTGCCAGCAGTTACTCGCGGTACTACAAGCAGTACTTC.

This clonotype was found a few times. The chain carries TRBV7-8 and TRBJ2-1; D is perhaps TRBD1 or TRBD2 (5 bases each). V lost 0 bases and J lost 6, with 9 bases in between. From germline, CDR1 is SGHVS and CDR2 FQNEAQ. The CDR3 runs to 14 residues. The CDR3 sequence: CASSLAGVFNEQFF. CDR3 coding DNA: TGTGCCAGCAGCTTAGCGGGGGTATTCAATGAGCAGTTCTTC.

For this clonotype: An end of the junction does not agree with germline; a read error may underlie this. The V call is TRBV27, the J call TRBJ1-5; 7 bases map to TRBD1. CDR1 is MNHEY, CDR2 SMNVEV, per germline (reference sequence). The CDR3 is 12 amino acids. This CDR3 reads CPRGRSNQPQHF. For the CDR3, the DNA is TGTCCCAGGGGGAGGAGCAATCAGCCCCAGCATTTT.

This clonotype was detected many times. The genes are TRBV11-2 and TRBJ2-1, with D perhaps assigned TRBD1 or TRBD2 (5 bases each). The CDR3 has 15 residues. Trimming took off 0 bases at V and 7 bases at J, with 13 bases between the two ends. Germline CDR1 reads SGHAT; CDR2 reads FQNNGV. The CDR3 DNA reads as TGTGCCAGCAGCTTAGAGGGACGGGTAGGGAATGAGCAGTTCTTC. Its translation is CASSLEGRVGNEQFF.

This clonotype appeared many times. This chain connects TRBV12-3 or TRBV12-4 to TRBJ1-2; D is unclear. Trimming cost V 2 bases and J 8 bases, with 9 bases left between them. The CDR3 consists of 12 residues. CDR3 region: CASSLPVWGYTF. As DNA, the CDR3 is TGTGCCAGCAGTTTACCGGTCTGGGGCTACACCTTC.

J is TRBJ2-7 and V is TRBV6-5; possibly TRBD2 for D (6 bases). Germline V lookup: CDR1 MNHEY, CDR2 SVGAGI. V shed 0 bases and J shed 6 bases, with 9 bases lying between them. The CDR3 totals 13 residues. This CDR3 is CASSYSGGTEQYF. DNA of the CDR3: TGTGCCAGCAGTTACTCAGGAGGGACCGAGCAGTACTTC.

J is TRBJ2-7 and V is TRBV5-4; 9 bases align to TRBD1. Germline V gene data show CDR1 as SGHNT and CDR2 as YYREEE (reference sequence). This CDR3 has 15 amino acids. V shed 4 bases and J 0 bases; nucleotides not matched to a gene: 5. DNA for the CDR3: TGTGCCAGCAGCCGACCGACAGGGGGCTCCTACGAGCAGTACTTC. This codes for CASSRPTGGSYEQYF. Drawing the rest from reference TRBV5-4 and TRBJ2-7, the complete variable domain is ETGVTQSPTHLIKTRGQQVTLRCSSQSGHNTVSWYQQALGQGPQFIFQYYREEENGRGNFPPRFSGLQFPNYSSELNVNALELDDSALYLCASSRPTGGSYEQYFGPGTRLTVT.

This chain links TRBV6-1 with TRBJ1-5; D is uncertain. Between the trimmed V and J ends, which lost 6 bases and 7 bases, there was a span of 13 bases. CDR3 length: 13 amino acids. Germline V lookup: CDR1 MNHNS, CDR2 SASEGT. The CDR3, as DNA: TGTGCCAGCAGAGCAAGTTGGAGGCAGCCCCAGCATTTT. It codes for CASRASWRQPQHF.

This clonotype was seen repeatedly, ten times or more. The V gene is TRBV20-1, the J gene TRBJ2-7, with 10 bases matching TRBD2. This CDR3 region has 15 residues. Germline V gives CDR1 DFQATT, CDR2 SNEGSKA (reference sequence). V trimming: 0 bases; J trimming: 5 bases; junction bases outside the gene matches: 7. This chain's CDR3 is CSARDPSGSNHEQYF. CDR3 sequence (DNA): TGCAGTGCTAGAGACCCTAGCGGGAGTAACCACGAGCAGTACTTC.

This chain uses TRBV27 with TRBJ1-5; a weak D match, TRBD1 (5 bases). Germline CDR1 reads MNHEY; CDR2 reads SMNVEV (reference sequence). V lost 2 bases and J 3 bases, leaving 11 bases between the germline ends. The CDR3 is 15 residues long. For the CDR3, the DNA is TGTGCCAGCAGTTTACAGGGAGGTATCAATCAGCCCCAGCATTTT. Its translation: CASSLQGGINQPQHF.

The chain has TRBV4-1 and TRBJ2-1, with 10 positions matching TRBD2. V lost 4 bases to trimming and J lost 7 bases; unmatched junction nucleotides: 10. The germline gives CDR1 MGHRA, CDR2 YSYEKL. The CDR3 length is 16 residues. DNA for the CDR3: TGCGCCAGCAGCCCCTCAGCGGGAGGGCCCCGGAATGAGCAGTTCTTC. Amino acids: CASSPSAGGPRNEQFF.

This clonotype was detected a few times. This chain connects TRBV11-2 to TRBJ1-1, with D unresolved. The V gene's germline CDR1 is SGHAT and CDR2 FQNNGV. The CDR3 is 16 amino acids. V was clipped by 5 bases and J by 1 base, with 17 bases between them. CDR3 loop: CASSPLWEGPNTEAFF. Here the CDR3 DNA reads TGTGCCAGCAGCCCTTTATGGGAAGGACCGAACACTGAAGCTTTCTTT.

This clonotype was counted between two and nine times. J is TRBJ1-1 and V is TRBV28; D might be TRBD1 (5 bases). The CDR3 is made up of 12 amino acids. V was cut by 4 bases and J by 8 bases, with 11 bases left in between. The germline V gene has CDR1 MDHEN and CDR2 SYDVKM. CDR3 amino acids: CASSWGKGEAFF. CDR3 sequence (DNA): TGTGCCAGCAGTTGGGGAAAGGGGGAAGCTTTCTTT.

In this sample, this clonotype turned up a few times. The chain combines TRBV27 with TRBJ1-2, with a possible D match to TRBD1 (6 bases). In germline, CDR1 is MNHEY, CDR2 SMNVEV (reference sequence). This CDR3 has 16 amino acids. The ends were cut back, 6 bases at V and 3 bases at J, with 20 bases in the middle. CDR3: CASRGGGTRGDYGYTF. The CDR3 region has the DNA TGTGCCAGCAGGGGAGGGGGAACCAGGGGAGACTATGGCTACACCTTC.

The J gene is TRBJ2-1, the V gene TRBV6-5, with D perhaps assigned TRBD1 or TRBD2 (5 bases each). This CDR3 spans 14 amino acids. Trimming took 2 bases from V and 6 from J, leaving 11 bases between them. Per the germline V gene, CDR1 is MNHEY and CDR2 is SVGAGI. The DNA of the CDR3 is TGTGCCAGCAGTTACGGGACCACTAGCAATGAGCAGTTCTTC. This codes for CASSYGTTSNEQFF.

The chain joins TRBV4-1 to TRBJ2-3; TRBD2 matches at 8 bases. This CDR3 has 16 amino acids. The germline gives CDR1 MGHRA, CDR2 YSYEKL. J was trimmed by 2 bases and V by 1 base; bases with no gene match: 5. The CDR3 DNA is TGCGCCAGCAGCCAAGTCCACGGGAGGGCCACAGATACGCAGTATTTT. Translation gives CASSQVHGRATDTQYF.

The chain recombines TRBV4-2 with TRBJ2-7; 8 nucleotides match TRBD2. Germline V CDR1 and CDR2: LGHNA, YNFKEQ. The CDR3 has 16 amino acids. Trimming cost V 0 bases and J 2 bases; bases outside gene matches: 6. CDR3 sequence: CASSQEGAGGAYEQYF. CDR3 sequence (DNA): TGTGCCAGCAGCCAAGAAGGGGCGGGAGGCGCCTACGAGCAGTACTTC.

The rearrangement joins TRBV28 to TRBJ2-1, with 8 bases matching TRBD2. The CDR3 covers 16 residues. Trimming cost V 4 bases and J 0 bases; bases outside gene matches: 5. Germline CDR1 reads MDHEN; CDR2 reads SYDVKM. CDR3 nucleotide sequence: TGTGCCAGCAGTTATGGCGGGAGGCCCTCCTACAATGAGCAGTTCTTC. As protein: CASSYGGRPSYNEQFF.

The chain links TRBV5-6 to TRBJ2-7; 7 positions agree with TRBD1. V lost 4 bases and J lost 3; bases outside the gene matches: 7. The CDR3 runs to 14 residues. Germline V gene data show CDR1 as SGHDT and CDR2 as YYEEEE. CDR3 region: CASSVGQRFYEQYF. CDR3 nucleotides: TGTGCCAGCAGCGTGGGACAGCGGTTCTACGAGCAGTACTTC.

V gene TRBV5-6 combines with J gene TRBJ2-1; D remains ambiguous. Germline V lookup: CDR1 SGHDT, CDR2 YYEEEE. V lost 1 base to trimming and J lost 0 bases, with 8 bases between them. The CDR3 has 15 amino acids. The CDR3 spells CASSLKITSYNEQFF. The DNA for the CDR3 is TGTGCCAGCAGCTTGAAGATTACCTCCTACAATGAGCAGTTCTTC.

The CDR3 reads CASSSAPVGGFTEAFF. CDR3 DNA sequence: TGTGCCAGCAGTTCCGCGCCGGTAGGGGGCTTTACTGAAGCTTTCTTT. The gene calls are TRBV6-1 and TRBJ1-1; the match to TRBD1 covers 7 bases. Germline lookup yields CDR1 MNHNS and CDR2 SASEGT. This CDR3 region has 16 residues. V lost 5 bases, J lost 5 bases, and 14 bases stayed unmatched.

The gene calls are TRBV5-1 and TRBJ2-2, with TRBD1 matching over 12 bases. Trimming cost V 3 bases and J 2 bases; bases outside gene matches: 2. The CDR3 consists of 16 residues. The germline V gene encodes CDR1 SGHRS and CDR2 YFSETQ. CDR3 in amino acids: CASSSGTGGNTGELFF. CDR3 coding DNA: TGCGCCAGCAGCTCGGGGACAGGGGGCAACACCGGGGAGCTGTTTTTT.

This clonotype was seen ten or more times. The CDR3 spells CSATRLAGSAYEQYF. CDR3 nucleotides: TGCAGTGCTACCAGACTAGCGGGGTCCGCCTACGAGCAGTACTTC. The genes are TRBV20-1 and TRBJ2-7; 11 bases match TRBD2. Germline loops: CDR1 DFQATT, CDR2 SNEGSKA (reference sequence). The CDR3 has 15 residues. V dropped 4 bases and J dropped 2; count of bases not matched to a gene: 7.

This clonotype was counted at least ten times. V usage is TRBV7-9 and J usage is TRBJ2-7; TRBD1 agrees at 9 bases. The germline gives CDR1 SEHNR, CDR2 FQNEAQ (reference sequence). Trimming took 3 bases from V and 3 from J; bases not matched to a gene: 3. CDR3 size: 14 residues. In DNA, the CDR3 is TGTGCCAGCAGCTTCCCGGACAGGGGCTACGAGCAGTACTTC. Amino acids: CASSFPDRGYEQYF.

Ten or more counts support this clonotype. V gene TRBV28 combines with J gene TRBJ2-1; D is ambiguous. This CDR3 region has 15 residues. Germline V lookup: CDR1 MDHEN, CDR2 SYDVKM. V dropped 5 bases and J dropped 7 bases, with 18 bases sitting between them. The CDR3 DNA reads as TGTGCCAGCAGTCTTCCCGCGTTGGGTCGGAATGAGCAGTTCTTC. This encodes CASSLPALGRNEQFF.